This T cell receptor (beta chain) was found in a study of blood T cell repertoires in COVID-19. Study-wide background: COVID-19 samples from acute and convalescent phases originated in the United States, Italy and Spain. The cDNA or gDNA used as material had been derived from T cells, B-cell-depleted T cells, or PBMCs.

The CDR3 is 15 amino acids. The ends were cut back, 2 bases at V and 4 bases at J, with 11 bases in the middle. Germline-derived CDR1 and CDR2 are KGHDR and SFDVKD. How the authors handled the data: How many nucleated cells were present was estimated from reference gene primer amplification. Assay: immunoSEQ multiplex PCR; the TCRdb copy retains only in-frame clones and omits some. V and J calls and clone size are copied from that table; D and trimming were computed from the DNA. Of some 350,000 clones listed, more than 85% were seen once; the top ten hold about 3%. Source material: peripheral blood. The J gene is TRBJ1-5, the V gene TRBV24-1; D might be TRBD1 (6 bases). The sequence derives from a human donor in a cohort sampled during active COVID-19. The CDR3 bases are TGTGCCACCAGTGATTCACAGGGTATTAATCAGCCCCAGCATTTT. This gives the protein CATSDSQGINQPQHF.